This TCR beta chain was identified during a study of blood T cell repertoires in COVID-19. Study-level information: COVID-19 samples, acute and convalescent, were from the United States, Italy and Spain. The cDNA or gDNA used as material had been derived from T cells, B-cell-depleted T cells, or PBMCs.

Per the original data handling: For nucleated cells, counts were estimated from reference gene primer amplification. The assay was immunoSEQ multiplex PCR, and TCRdb's table has in-frame clones only and misses some. V, J and clone size derive from that table, while D and trimming were established from the DNA sequence. The table records about 190,000 clones, under 90% of them present only once. Germline V CDR1 and CDR2: SGHRS, YFSETQ. Trimming removed 0 bases from V and 7 bases from J, with 14 bases in between. This CDR3 has 15 amino acids. The clonotype was recovered from a woman aged 80 or over with active or convalescent COVID-19. Input material: peripheral blood. V and J are TRBV5-1 and TRBJ2-1; tentatively, D is TRBD2 (5 bases). The CDR3 here is CASSLARMGGNEQFF. DNA of the CDR3: TGCGCCAGCAGCTTGGCTCGGATGGGCGGGAATGAGCAGTTCTTC.